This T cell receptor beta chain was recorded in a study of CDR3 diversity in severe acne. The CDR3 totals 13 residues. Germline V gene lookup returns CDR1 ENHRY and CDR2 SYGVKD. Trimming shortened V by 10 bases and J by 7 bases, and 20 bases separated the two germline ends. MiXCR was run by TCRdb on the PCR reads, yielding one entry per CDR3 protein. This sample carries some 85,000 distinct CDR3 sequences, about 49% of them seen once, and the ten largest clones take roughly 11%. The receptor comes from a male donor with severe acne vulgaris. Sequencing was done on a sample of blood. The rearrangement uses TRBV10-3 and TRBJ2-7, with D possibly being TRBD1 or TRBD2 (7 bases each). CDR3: CASTQGGSREQYF. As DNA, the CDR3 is TGTGCCAGCACCCAGGGGGGGTCGAGGGAGCAGTACTTC.